This T cell receptor (beta chain) was documented in a study of cytomegalovirus exposure and HLA in healthy donors. Study at large: From 150 million to 200 million T cells, an earlier analysis saw some 120 million unique TCR beta sequences.

The PCR had 60 Vbeta and 13 Jbeta primers. Clones were sequenced by immunoSEQ multiplex PCR, and TCRdb holds only the in-frame ones, with some missing. The profile shows approximately 170,000 clones, over 80% of them singletons. Sequenced sample: PBMCs. The receptor's source is a boy aged 2 to 9 in good health and CMV-seronegative.

CDR3 amino acids: CASRWESSDEQYF. CDR3 nucleotide sequence: TGTGCCAGCAGGTGGGAGTCTTCGGATGAGCAGTACTTC. J is TRBJ2-7 and V is TRBV2; a weak D match, TRBD2 (5 bases). Germline V lookup: CDR1 SNHLY, CDR2 FYNNEI. V shed 6 bases and J shed 7 bases, with 16 bases lying between them. The CDR3 spans 13 residues.